This TCR beta chain was found in a study of T cell responses to AZD1222 COVID-19 vaccine (dated by TCRdb to the early 2020s). General notes on the study: AZD1222 recipients with second doses at about 4 weeks or about 12 weeks were pooled, because spike-specific TCR depth and breadth did not differ between schedules. Enrollment into the trials was organized by age into subgroups of 18-55, 56-69 and 70-plus years, and those subgroups contained around 150, 28 and 57 TCR-sequenced participants, respectively. A total of 233 trial participants underwent TCR sequencing, of whom some 210 received two doses of AZD1222 and about 26 received two doses of the MenACWY control vaccine. The paper's findings and limits, for the study overall: Epitopes outside the regions mutated in the B.1.351 and B.1.1.7 variants were reportedly recognized by nearly half of the unique spike-specific TCRs. The 56-69-year group was small, and its depth increase did not reach significance, likely because of low power. Only six or seven AZD1222 recipients were SARS-CoV-2 seropositive at baseline, limiting conclusions about previously exposed vaccinees. CD4 TCRs associated with the vaccine covered the entire spike protein, and the dominant responses were in regions 160-218 and 743-854. Because no samples from the day 14 peak response were available, repertoires could be characterized only after the peak T cell response. Spike-specific TCR breadth and depth rose significantly after two AZD1222 doses compared with day 0 and with MenACWY recipients. Participants were mostly white British, with more females than males. The authors suggested clonal diversity may have been underestimated.

The CDR3 regions of human TCRbeta chains were analyzed by immunosequencing. As for how the authors treated the data: Repertoire TCRs were matched against a reference library of SARS-CoV-2-specific TCRs generated with the MIRA antigen-specificity platform. Breadth was defined as the fraction of unique TCRs that were SARS-CoV-2-associated, and depth was defined as the fraction of total T cells that were SARS-CoV-2-associated. Using the MIRA data, each spike-specific TCR was mapped to the spike region that the TCR reacts to and placed in a CD4 or CD8 class. Log10-transformed breadth and depth values were compared by one-way ANOVA with Sidak's multiple comparisons tests. Held by TCRdb, this immuneACCESS table contains in-frame sequences only and omits some clones. Under half of the omission traces to an unresolved V gene where checked; the cause of the rest is unknown. Clone size and the V and J calls come from that table; the DNA yielded D and trimming. In all, the sample holds approximately 110,000 clones, and about 80% of those were seen once. 4.5% to 6% of the sample comes from the top ten.

About this clone itself: No antigen is known for it. Nothing much larger sits one base from this clone, and base qualities are not available.

The time point label on this specimen signifies: baseline before first vaccination. Samples from vaccinated people were obtained from the UK trials COV001 and COV002, which included a single-blind randomized controlled phase 2/3 trial of AZD1222 (ChAdOx1 nCoV-19) in healthy adults. For TCRbeta chain sequencing, PBMC samples from trial participants were taken at day 0 and at day 28 after the second dose. Including cysteine and phenylalanine, the CDR3 has 15 amino acids. The CDR3 DNA has 45 bases and is translated from base 1. The germline V gene yields SGHTA for CDR1 and FQGNSA for CDR2. V ends up 5 bases short and J 5 bases short, with an unmatched junction base count of 7.

This receptor was obtained from an adult in good health. The sample in question was peripheral blood, obtained on day 0 of AZD1222 vaccination. The sequence is built from TRBV7-2 and TRBJ2-1; TRBD1 fits 9 bases in the junction. The CDR3 region reads CASSTLWTGDNEQFF. The nucleotides are TGTGCCAGCAGCACCCTCTGGACAGGGGACAATGAGCAGTTCTTC.